The source of this T cell receptor beta chain is a study of post-analysis software for immune sequencing data. Study results and limitations: Compared against controls, patients with multiple sclerosis displayed significantly lower normalized Chao1 diversity.

Carried by the TCR beta cDNA libraries were unique molecular identifiers. Input amounts of about 0.85 to 11 million T cells were used. These gave around 500,000 cDNA molecules, so each molecule approximated one T cell. In TCRdb, the PCR reads were re-called with MiXCR into one record per CDR3 protein. The sample has hundreds of thousands of distinct CDR3 sequences, approximately 45% seen once. A remark on this clonotype: What it binds is unknown.

The source is a girl aged 10 to 17 with multiple sclerosis. Sequences were obtained from blood.

The CDR3 coding sequence is TGCGCCAGCAGCCCTAGCGGGATAAATCTTTACGAGCAGTACTTC. Translating it yields CASSPSGINLYEQYF. The chain uses TRBV4-1 and TRBJ2-5, with 9 bases matching TRBD2. Matching the DNA end better, TRBJ2-7 makes the J call doubtful. Germline CDR1 reads MGHRA; CDR2 reads YSYEKL. The CDR3 runs to 15 residues.